This record covers a single TCR beta chain. As yet, its antigen is unknown. The sample is drawn from a study of response to subunit inactivated influenza vaccine. Broader study findings: Few new T cells, the authors suggested, are recruited by each seasonal influenza vaccination.

TCRdb reanalysed the RT-PCR reads using MiXCR and keeps one entry per CDR3 protein. The table lists over 150,000 distinct CDR3 sequences, roughly 10% of them singletons. Germline V lookup: CDR1 MDHEN, CDR2 SYDVKM. This CDR3 is 15 amino acids long. The J segment lost 0 bases and the V segment lost 6 bases, leaving 8 bases of the junction unmatched. This receptor was identified in a man between 50 and 69 years old who received an inactivated influenza vaccine. The specimen was CD8+ T cells sorted from PBMCs, collected around 25 months after vaccination. This chain connects TRBV28 to TRBJ2-7; 7 bases match TRBD1. The DNA of the CDR3 is TGTGCCAGCAGGCCGGAACAGGGGAGCTCCTACGAGCAGTACTTC. This encodes CASRPEQGSSYEQYF.